This TCR beta chain derives from a study of blood T cell repertoires in COVID-19. The assay was immunoSEQ multiplex PCR, and TCRdb's table has in-frame clones only and misses some. This repertoire shows about 270,000 clones, 86% found once; its top ten account for about 2.7%. In this sample, this clone turned up a few times. The germline V gene has CDR1 SGHVS and CDR2 FQNEAQ. CDR3 size: 15 residues. V was pared by 6 bases and J by 6 bases, with 14 bases of the junction left unmatched. The chain carries TRBV7-8 and TRBJ2-7; TRBD1 matches at 7 bases. The sequencing input was PBMCs or T cells enriched from blood (not recorded which). The receptor's source is a woman aged 18-29 years who had recovered from COVID-19. For the CDR3, the DNA is TGTGCCAGCAGTTCTTGGACAGGCCCCCTGGGCGAGCAGTACTTC. As protein: CASSSWTGPLGEQYF. The full variable domain, its missing parts supplied by reference TRBV7-8 and TRBJ2-7, is GAGVSQSPRYKVAKRGQDVALRCDPISGHVSLFWYQQALGQGPEFLTYFQNEAQLDKSGLPSDRFFAERPEGSVSTLKIQRTQQEDSAVYLCASSSWTGPLGEQYFGPGTRLTVT.